These 10 T cell receptor beta chains originate from one sample sequenced in a study of blood T cell repertoires in COVID-19. The protocol was immunoSEQ multiplex PCR, while the TCRdb copy is restricted to in-frame clones and leaves out a portion. Of 140,000 to 150,000 clones in the sample, approximately 91% were seen once. Source material: peripheral blood. The origin of the receptors is a human donor in a cohort sampled during active COVID-19.

The chain joins TRBV28 to TRBJ2-7, with unresolved D. The CDR3 has 12 amino acids. V was shortened by 3 bases and J by 8 bases, with 11 bases between the two germline ends. CDR1 is MDHEN, CDR2 SYDVKM, per germline. CDR3 sequence (DNA): TGTGCCAGCAGTTTTGGGCCACGTCAGCAGTACTTC. This gives the protein CASSFGPRQQYF. Supplemented by reference TRBV28 and TRBJ2-7, the full variable domain reads DVKVTQSSRYLVKRTGEKVFLECVQDMDHENMFWYRQDPGLGLRLIYFSYDVKMKEKGDIPEGYSVSREKKERFSLILESASTNQTSMYLCASSFGPRQQYFGPGTRLTVT.

V and J are TRBV11-2 and TRBJ2-1; D perhaps matches TRBD1 (6 bases). V was shortened by 4 bases and J by 3 bases, with 16 bases between the two germline ends. Germline lookup yields CDR1 SGHAT and CDR2 FQNNGV. The CDR3 is 16 amino acids. CDR3 residues: CASSSDTSRGYNEQFF. CDR3 nucleotides: TGTGCCAGCAGCTCGGACACTTCCAGGGGCTACAATGAGCAGTTCTTC.

The chain couples TRBV3-1 (or the pseudogene TRBV3-2) to TRBJ2-5; 8 positions agree with TRBD1. Per the germline V gene, CDR1 is LGHDT and CDR2 is YNNKEL (reference sequence). This CDR3 spans 13 amino acids. Trimming at V came to 6 bases and at J to 2 bases, leaving 2 bases not matched to a gene. CDR3 amino acids: CASRHRGQETQYF. The CDR3 nucleotides read TGTGCCAGCAGGCACAGGGGGCAAGAGACCCAGTACTTC.

The chain uses TRBV29-1 and TRBJ2-1, with 7 bases identical to TRBD2. The V segment lost 2 bases and the J segment 6 bases; nucleotides outside the gene matches: 16. The germline CDR1 and CDR2 sequences are SQVTM and ANQGSEA. The CDR3 length is 17 residues. The CDR3 region is CSVEWPVGGRSANEQFF. The CDR3, as DNA: TGCAGCGTTGAATGGCCGGTTGGCGGGAGATCGGCCAATGAGCAGTTCTTC.

This clone was found once. The genes are TRBV4-2 and TRBJ1-5, with 12 nucleotides matching TRBD1. Germline V lookup: CDR1 LGHNA, CDR2 YNFKEQ. V lost 1 base and J lost 3; bases outside the gene matches: 4. CDR3 length: 17 amino acids. This CDR3 reads CASSQVGQGANNQPQHF. Here the CDR3 DNA reads TGTGCCAGCAGCCAAGTGGGACAGGGGGCAAACAATCAGCCCCAGCATTTT.

The chain recombines TRBV7-9 with TRBJ1-3; D call uncertain. V lost 5 bases, J lost 3 bases, and 14 bases lay in between. CDR1 is SEHNR, CDR2 FQNEAQ, per germline (reference sequence). The CDR3 sequence is 15 residues long. CDR3 DNA sequence: TGTGCCAGCAGCCGGGAGTTCAGCGGTGGAAACACCATATATTTT. It translates to CASSREFSGGNTIYF.

The gene calls are TRBV11-2 and TRBJ2-7; D unresolved. Germline V gene sequence: CDR1 SGHAT, CDR2 FQNNGV. This CDR3 spans 14 amino acids. Trimming took off 3 bases at V and 0 bases at J, with 9 bases between the two ends. The CDR3 region has the DNA TGTGCCAGCAGCTTTGGTCCGAGCTCCTACGAGCAGTACTTC. Encoded protein: CASSFGPSSYEQYF.

The gene calls are TRBV19 and TRBJ1-5; the D is unclear. From germline, CDR1 is LNHDA and CDR2 SQIVND (reference sequence). This CDR3 comprises 15 residues. Trimming took 5 bases from V and 1 from J, leaving 12 bases between them. The CDR3 here is CASSETKQSNQPQHF. The CDR3, as DNA: TGTGCCAGTAGTGAGACAAAACAGAGCAATCAGCCCCAGCATTTT.

The gene calls are TRBV29-1 and TRBJ1-1; TRBD1 is a possible D gene (5 bases). Trimming pared 6 bases from V and 8 bases from J, leaving 10 bases between. The V gene's germline CDR1 is SQVTM and CDR2 ANQGSEA. This CDR3 is built from 10 residues. CDR3 residues: CSVGDLEAFF. The CDR3 DNA is TGCAGCGTCGGGGACTTAGAAGCTTTCTTT.

The J gene is TRBJ2-7, the V gene TRBV19; no definite D call. Germline V gene lookup returns CDR1 LNHDA and CDR2 SQIVND (reference sequence). CDR3 size: 13 residues. With 5 bases removed from V and 0 bases from J, the gap between germline ends came to 8 bases. CDR3 nucleotides: TGTGCCAGTAGTTTTGGCAGCTCCTACGAGCAGTACTTC. This codes for CASSFGSSYEQYF.